This entry describes one T cell receptor (beta chain). MiXCR, applied by TCRdb to the RT-PCR reads, yields one record per CDR3 protein. Of about 620,000 distinct CDR3 sequences detected, approximately 10% appear once; the ten largest clones hold roughly 9.6%. The data originate from a study of response to subunit inactivated influenza vaccine. The same sample was also studied in work on T cells expressing NK-cell markers. From that paper: Researchers built TCR beta cDNA using 5'RACE template switching with UMIs. Researchers got TCR beta repertoires out of sorted CD3+CD56+NKG2C+, CD3+CD56+NKG2C- and CD3+CD56-NKG2C+ T cells.

The sequences come from PBMCs from blood, collected on the day of vaccination. The receptor's source is a man aged 50-59 years who received an inactivated influenza vaccine.

CDR3: CASKLDRGLGNSPLHF. The CDR3 DNA is TGTGCCAGCAAACTAGACAGGGGTCTTGGAAATTCACCCCTCCACTTT. The V and J genes are TRBV2 and TRBJ1-6, with 8 nucleotides matching TRBD1. CDR1 is SNHLY, CDR2 FYNNEI, per germline. The J segment lost 7 bases and the V segment lost 7 bases, leaving 12 bases of the junction unmatched. This CDR3 is built from 16 residues.